These 22 T cell receptor beta chains came from one sample sequenced in a study of a mutant IDH1 vaccine in newly diagnosed glioma. Time point in this sample: baseline, week 1 (first vaccination visit). Treatment: pre-vaccination baseline after standard-of-care therapy. The repertoire was sequenced with immunoSEQ multiplex PCR; TCRdb's copy has only in-frame clones and lacks some. Of around 100,000 clones in the sample, roughly 82% were seen once. This sample comprised PBMCs, obtained from a glioma patient treated with radiotherapy, temozolomide or both. The receptors shown here come from a middle-aged man with glioma. Some clones in this sample may be carry-over from other donors' samples.

The gene calls are TRBV11-3 and TRBJ2-3, with a weak D call TRBD2 (5 bases). Trimming shortened V by 5 bases and J by 4 bases, and 7 bases separated the two germline ends. Germline assignment: CDR1 SGHNT and CDR2 YENEEA. The CDR3 has 12 residues. The CDR3 coding sequence is TGTGCCAGCAGCGGACTCCCAGATACGCAGTATTTT. This sequence encodes CASSGLPDTQYF.

The chain joins TRBV6-6 to TRBJ2-2; 12 bases fit TRBD2. This CDR3 is built from 14 residues. Per the germline V gene, CDR1 is MNHNY and CDR2 is SVGAGI (reference sequence). Germline trimming cut 9 bases from V and 3 bases from J; bases unmatched to any gene: 2. The DNA of the CDR3 is TGTGCCAGTCGACTAGCGGGGGACACCGGGGAGCTGTTTTTT. Translation gives CASRLAGDTGELFF.

The chain combines TRBV6-1 with TRBJ1-2; D might be TRBD1 (6 bases). V lost 5 bases and J 7 bases, leaving 14 bases between the germline ends. Germline V gene lookup returns CDR1 MNHNS and CDR2 SASEGT. CDR3 size: 13 residues. Here the CDR3 reads CASSPGAPRGYTF. In DNA, the CDR3 is TGTGCCAGCAGTCCAGGGGCCCCCCGTGGCTACACCTTC.

In its sample, this clone was seen a few times. This chain connects TRBV7-6 to TRBJ1-5; a possible D gene is TRBD1 (5 bases). V lost 0 bases and J 3 bases, leaving 9 bases between the germline ends. This CDR3 contains 15 residues. Germline V gives CDR1 SGHVS, CDR2 FNYEAQ. In nucleotides, the CDR3 is TGTGCCAGCAGCTTAGCAGCAGGGCCCAATCAGCCCCAGCATTTT. Protein: CASSLAAGPNQPQHF.

The chain joins TRBV6-6 to TRBJ2-2; D possibly corresponds to TRBD2 (7 bases). The CDR3 loop spans 15 amino acids. Germline V lookup: CDR1 MNHNY, CDR2 SVGAGI (reference sequence). Trimming removed 6 bases from V and 5 bases from J, with 16 bases in between. The CDR3, as DNA: TGTGCCAGCAGGTTAGGGGGGGCCCGAACCGGGGAGCTGTTTTTT. It translates to CASRLGGARTGELFF.

V gene TRBV5-1 combines with J gene TRBJ2-5; 8 bases map to TRBD1. Germline lookup yields CDR1 SGHRS and CDR2 YFSETQ. This CDR3 contains 15 residues. V gave up 3 bases and J gave up 2 bases; unmatched junction bases: 6. The CDR3 protein is CASSSGDRKQETQYF. The CDR3 region has the DNA TGCGCCAGCAGCTCCGGGGACAGGAAGCAAGAGACCCAGTACTTC.

The chain is built from TRBV9 and TRBJ1-6; no definite D call. Trimming stripped 4 bases from V and 10 bases from J, with 15 bases between. The germline CDR1 and CDR2 sequences are SGDLS and YYNGEE. CDR3 length equals 14 residues. The CDR3 protein is CASSYSALGSPLHF. DNA for the CDR3: TGTGCCAGCAGCTACTCGGCATTAGGATCACCCCTCCACTTT.

This chain joins TRBV6-5 and TRBJ2-3; D possibly corresponds to TRBD1 (6 bases). CDR1 is MNHEY, CDR2 SVGAGI, per germline. The CDR3 is made up of 14 amino acids. Trimming removed 6 bases at V and 4 bases at J, with 14 bases between. CDR3 region: CASSPPNRADTQYF. The CDR3, as DNA: TGTGCCAGCAGCCCACCTAACAGGGCAGATACGCAGTATTTT.

The rearrangement uses TRBV7-9 and TRBJ1-4, with D hard to call. The CDR3 loop spans 15 amino acids. The V end lost 1 base, the J end lost 7 bases, and 13 bases lay between the germline ends. CDR1 is SEHNR, CDR2 FQNEAQ, per germline (reference sequence). The CDR3 nucleotides are TGTGCCAGCAGCTTAGTCGCGGGCGCCGGTGAAAAACTGTTTTTT. Amino acid sequence: CASSLVAGAGEKLFF.

This chain uses TRBV29-1 with TRBJ2-7; maybe TRBD2 (7 bases). V shed 0 bases and J shed 1 base, with 13 bases lying between them. The CDR3 has 15 amino acids. Per the germline V gene, CDR1 is SQVTM and CDR2 is ANQGSEA. CDR3 residues: CSVEDLGGESYEQYF. Here the CDR3 DNA reads TGCAGCGTTGAAGATCTAGGGGGGGAGTCCTACGAGCAGTACTTC.

This clone was seen a handful of times. V and J are TRBV7-2 and TRBJ2-7, with D hard to call. Trimming took 2 bases from V and 4 from J, leaving 3 bases between them. The V gene's germline CDR1 is SGHTA and CDR2 FQGNSA. This CDR3 is 11 amino acids long. The DNA for the CDR3 is TGTGCCAGCAGCTTAAGATACGAGCAGTACTTC. Translated, it gives CASSLRYEQYF.

The V and J genes are TRBV6-4 and TRBJ2-3; tentative D call: TRBD2 (7 bases). The CDR3 loop spans 14 amino acids. V was trimmed by 3 bases and J by 4 bases, leaving 11 bases between them. Germline V CDR1 and CDR2: MRHNA, SNTAGT. For the CDR3, the DNA is TGTGCCAGCAGTGATCGGGGGGCGGCAGATACGCAGTATTTT. This codes for CASSDRGAADTQYF.

This rearrangement joins TRBV29-1 to TRBJ1-1, with 7 bases aligning to TRBD1. With 4 bases clipped from V and 0 bases from J, the junction kept 5 bases outside the gene matches. The CDR3 consists of 14 residues. Germline-derived CDR1 and CDR2 are SQVTM and ANQGSEA. CDR3 residues: CSVARTGVNTEAFF. In DNA form, the CDR3 reads TGCAGCGTTGCCCGGACAGGCGTGAACACTGAAGCTTTCTTT.

The chain has TRBV9 and TRBJ2-2; tentatively, D is TRBD1 or TRBD2 (5 bases each). The CDR3 covers 13 residues. From germline, CDR1 is SGDLS and CDR2 YYNGEE. Between the trimmed V and J ends, which lost 7 bases and 2 bases, there was a span of 9 bases. DNA of the CDR3: TGTGCCAGCTATGGGGGTAACACCGGGGAGCTGTTTTTT. Translated: CASYGGNTGELFF.

In this sample, this clone turned up a few times. J is TRBJ1-1 and V is TRBV10-3, with D unresolved. This CDR3 region has 12 residues. With 1 base removed from V and 8 bases from J, the gap between germline ends came to 8 bases. CDR1 is ENHRY, CDR2 SYGVKD, per germline. The CDR3 here is CAISEYGEEAFF. CDR3 in DNA: TGTGCCATCAGTGAGTATGGAGAGGAAGCTTTCTTT.

DNA of the CDR3: TGTGCCTGGAGTGATCCGGTCGCCGGCTCTGGAAACACCATATATTTT. Protein product: CAWSDPVAGSGNTIYF. The chain links TRBV30 to TRBJ1-3; D is undetermined. V was pared by 1 base and J by 0 bases, with 13 bases between. The CDR3 contains 16 residues. CDR1 is GTSNPN and CDR2 is SVGIG in the germline V gene (reference sequence).

This clone was observed a handful of times. The chain links TRBV5-1 to TRBJ2-5, with TRBD2 identical over 10 bases. The length of the CDR3 is 16 residues. The trim removed 1 base at V and 4 bases at J, leaving 7 bases unmatched. Germline-derived CDR1 and CDR2 are SGHRS and YFSETQ. The CDR3 loop is CASSLKASGGLETQYF. CDR3 DNA sequence: TGCGCCAGCAGCTTGAAAGCTAGCGGGGGCCTAGAGACCCAGTACTTC. Full variable domain (outside the CDR3, taken from reference TRBV5-1 and TRBJ2-5): KAGVTQTPRYLIKTRGQQVTLSCSPISGHRSVSWYQQTPGQGLQFLFEYFSETQRNKGNFPGRFSGRQFSNSRSEMNVSTLELGDSALYLCASSLKASGGLETQYFGPGTRLLVL.

CDR3: CASSRLGLTTDTQYF. The CDR3 DNA follows: TGCGCCAGCAGCCGGTTGGGACTAACCACAGATACGCAGTATTTT. This chain connects TRBV4-1 to TRBJ2-3; 7 bases fit TRBD2. The CDR3 has 15 amino acids. The junction had 6 bases not matched to a gene; V was cut back by 4 bases and J by 2 bases. Germline CDR1 and CDR2: MGHRA and YSYEKL.

V gene TRBV18 combines with J gene TRBJ2-5; 12 bases map to TRBD2. The junction had 5 bases not matched to a gene; V was cut back by 3 bases and J by 3 bases. Germline V gene lookup returns CDR1 KGHSH and CDR2 LQKENI. The CDR3 loop spans 16 amino acids. The CDR3 sequence is CASSPEGLAGEETQYF. The CDR3 bases are TGTGCCAGCTCACCGGAGGGACTAGCGGGTGAAGAGACCCAGTACTTC.

In its sample, this clone was seen once. The V and J genes are TRBV2 and TRBJ1-5; unclear D gene. The CDR3 sequence is 14 residues long. Looked up from germline, CDR1 is SNHLY and CDR2 is FYNNEI. The V end lost 3 bases, the J end lost 1 base, and 7 bases lay between the germline ends. CDR3 nucleotide sequence: TGTGCCAGCAGTGATTACGGAAGCAATCAGCCCCAGCATTTT. Translating gives CASSDYGSNQPQHF.

This chain joins TRBV18 and TRBJ1-2, with 7 bases matching TRBD1. The germline V gene encodes CDR1 KGHSH and CDR2 LQKENI. The trim removed 0 bases at V and 4 bases at J, leaving 8 bases unmatched. The CDR3 totals 16 residues. CDR3 nucleotides: TGTGCCAGCTCACCACCTGGCGGGACAGTTTTCTATGGCTACACCTTC. Translating gives CASSPPGGTVFYGYTF.

V usage is TRBV5-4 and J usage is TRBJ1-4, with 8 bases identical to TRBD1. This CDR3 region has 15 residues. Per the germline V gene, CDR1 is SGHNT and CDR2 is YYREEE (reference sequence). Trimming cost V 0 bases and J 2 bases; bases outside gene matches: 0. The DNA for the CDR3 is TGTGCCAGCAGCTTGGACAGGGGGACTAATGAAAAACTGTTTTTT. Residues: CASSLDRGTNEKLFF.